This TCR beta chain comes out of a study of blood T cell repertoires in COVID-19. Study-level background: Sources were T cells, B-cell-depleted T cells, or PBMCs; the material itself was cDNA or gDNA.

The germline V gene has CDR1 SGDLS and CDR2 YYNGEE. The V end lost 2 bases, the J end lost 1 base, and 9 bases lay between the germline ends. This CDR3 spans 15 amino acids. Here immunoSEQ multiplex PCR was the method, and the copy in TCRdb shows in-frame clones only, minus some. Here the sample spans roughly 500,000 clones, 80% to 90% being singletons. Input material: PBMCs or T cells enriched from blood (not recorded which). The genes are TRBV9 and TRBJ2-2; tentative D call: TRBD1 (6 bases). The sequence was collected from a woman aged 60-70 years who had recovered from COVID-19. The CDR3 loop reads CASSVETGNTGELFF. CDR3 in DNA: TGTGCCAGCAGCGTCGAGACAGGGAACACCGGGGAGCTGTTTTTT. The full variable domain, in which reference TRBV9 and TRBJ2-2 provide the parts outside the CDR3, is DSGVTQTPKHLITATGQRVTLRCSPRSGDLSVYWYQQSLDQGLQFLIQYYNGEERAKGNILERFSAQQFPDLHSELNLSSLELGDSALYFCASSVETGNTGELFFGEGSRLTVL.